This T cell receptor (beta chain) was captured by sequencing in a study of T cells after posttransplantation cyclophosphamide. Peripheral blood was collected from the related graft donor on the marrow donation day. Data came from immunoSEQ multiplex PCR; TCRdb stores just in-frame clones and leaves some out. The sample has approximately 24,000 clones, none seen only once. In its sample, this clone was seen many times. Its antigen is unknown. Germline V gives CDR1 MNHEY, CDR2 SMNVEV (reference sequence). The CDR3 runs to 20 residues. V gave up 4 bases and J gave up 3 bases; unmatched junction bases: 13. Regarding the study as a whole: Recipient CMV seropositivity and CMV reactivation strongly tracked TRB clonality.

The chain joins TRBV27 to TRBJ2-6; 12 bases fit TRBD1. The clonotype originates from an older woman in good health, CMV-negative, and a related stem cell transplant donor. The specimen was PBMCs. The CDR3 loop is CASSSPRGGQGALGANVLTF. CDR3 in DNA: TGTGCCAGCAGTTCCCCCAGGGGGGGACAGGGGGCGCTTGGGGCCAACGTCCTGACTTTC.